Below, 20 T cell receptor beta chains from the same sample are listed, as sequenced in a study of a mutant IDH1 vaccine in newly diagnosed glioma. Clones were read by immunoSEQ multiplex PCR, and TCRdb kept only the in-frame ones, dropping some. The table lists 40,000 or so clones, about 80% of them singletons. Sample time point: week 5, during vaccination. The study gave 300 ug of mutant IDH1 20-mer peptide per vaccine dose, with topical imiquimod. These receptors lack a known antigen. Sequenced material: PBMCs, taken from a glioma patient whose treatment included an IDH1 peptide vaccine. The receptors here all came from a man aged 35-49 years with glioma.

This chain links TRBV5-8 with TRBJ1-5; TRBD1 aligns across 7 bases. Trimming removed 1 base from V and 6 bases from J; junction bases left unmatched: 4. This CDR3 is 14 amino acids long. CDR1 is SGHTS and CDR2 is YDEGEE in the germline V gene. CDR3 nucleotides: TGTGCCAGCAGCTTGAGAAGGGGGCCTCAGCCCCAGCATTTT. It specifies CASSLRRGPQPQHF.

The count of this clone is one. This rearrangement joins TRBV6-5 to TRBJ2-7; D remains ambiguous. CDR3 length: 15 amino acids. V was trimmed by 0 bases and J by 5 bases, leaving 14 bases between them. The germline gives CDR1 MNHEY, CDR2 SVGAGI. The CDR3 DNA follows: TGTGCCAGCAGTTACTCGATGTCCTCTGACGACGAGCAGTACTTC. It yields the protein CASSYSMSSDDEQYF.

This clone was picked up one time. V and J are TRBV7-2 and TRBJ1-1, with D maybe TRBD1 (6 bases). The germline gives CDR1 SGHTA, CDR2 FQGNSA. Between the trimmed V and J ends, which lost 6 bases and 0 bases, there was a span of 17 bases. This CDR3 comprises 16 residues. This CDR3 is CASSYKQGLMNTEAFF. As DNA, the CDR3 is TGTGCCAGCAGTTACAAACAGGGACTCATGAACACTGAAGCTTTCTTT.

The chain couples TRBV10-3 to TRBJ2-5, with TRBD1 as a possible D gene (7 bases). Per the germline V gene, CDR1 is ENHRY and CDR2 is SYGVKD. V lost 4 bases and J lost 5, with 23 bases in between. CDR3 length: 17 amino acids. CDR3 residues: CAISAGAGTETGETQYF. In DNA, the CDR3 is TGTGCCATCAGTGCAGGGGCGGGGACAGAGACGGGGGAGACCCAGTACTTC.

The genes are TRBV15 and TRBJ1-5; D unresolved. The CDR3 spans 14 residues. V was clipped by 5 bases and J by 4 bases, with 12 bases between them. The V gene's germline CDR1 is LNHNV and CDR2 YYDKDF (reference sequence). The CDR3 DNA follows: TGTGCCACCAGCGGGCAGGCAGGTAATCAGCCCCAGCATTTT. This translates into CATSGQAGNQPQHF.

V is TRBV30 and J is TRBJ2-5; the D gene is possibly TRBD2 (5 bases). The CDR3 loop spans 12 amino acids. V gave up 0 bases and J gave up 4 bases, with 6 bases separating them. CDR1 GTSNPN and CDR2 SVGIG come from the germline V gene (reference sequence). This CDR3 reads CAWSVLGETQYF. The CDR3 nucleotides read TGTGCCTGGAGTGTACTAGGAGAGACCCAGTACTTC.

The chain has TRBV2 and TRBJ1-4; D is unresolved. The germline CDR1 and CDR2 sequences are SNHLY and FYNNEI. V lost 8 bases and J lost 4, with 11 bases in between. This CDR3 comprises 13 residues. Here the CDR3 DNA reads TGTGCCAGCGGGAGGCAGAGTAATGAAAAACTGTTTTTT. Encoded protein: CASGRQSNEKLFF.

The rearrangement links TRBV7-2 to TRBJ2-7, with 16 bases that match TRBD2. The CDR3 has 16 amino acids. Germline V lookup: CDR1 SGHTA, CDR2 FQGNSA. The ends lost 5 bases at V and 5 bases at J; junction bases unmatched: 6. Written as DNA, the CDR3 is TGTGCCAGCAGCCTAGGGACTAGCGGGGGGGCAAACGAGCAGTACTTC. Its protein is CASSLGTSGGANEQYF.

The J gene is TRBJ1-1, the V gene TRBV5-1, with 7 bases lining up with TRBD1. Losses at the gene ends were 0 bases for V and 7 bases for J; bases not matched to a gene: 3. The CDR3 has 13 amino acids. Germline CDR1 is SGHRS and CDR2 is YFSETQ. CDR3 loop: CASSLAGTVEAFF. The CDR3 nucleotides are TGCGCCAGCAGCTTGGCCGGGACAGTTGAAGCTTTCTTT.

This clone appeared once. The chain employs TRBV2 and TRBJ2-7, with D tentatively TRBD1 (6 bases). Germline CDR1 SNHLY, CDR2 FYNNEI. This CDR3 region has 14 residues. Trimming left V 8 bases short and J 8 bases short, with 22 bases between. In nucleotides, the CDR3 is TGTGCCAGCGGAGAGGGCTCACACAGGGTAAAGCAGTACTTC. Its protein is CASGEGSHRVKQYF.

The chain has TRBV6-5 and TRBJ1-2; D unresolved. V was pared by 0 bases and J by 4 bases, with 6 bases between. The CDR3 length is 13 residues. In germline, CDR1 is MNHEY, CDR2 SVGAGI. The CDR3 here is CASSYSGGYGYTF. The DNA of the CDR3 is TGTGCCAGCAGTTACTCAGGAGGCTATGGCTACACCTTC.

This CDR3 is CASSSGQPQETQYF. The CDR3 nucleotides are TGCGCCAGCAGCTCGGGACAGCCCCAAGAGACCCAGTACTTC. This chain uses TRBV5-1 with TRBJ2-5; 7 bases are a match to TRBD1. Trimming at V came to 3 bases and at J to 1 base, leaving 3 bases not matched to a gene. Germline CDR1 and CDR2: SGHRS and YFSETQ. This CDR3 spans 14 amino acids.

The V call is TRBV2, the J call TRBJ2-5; D is unclear. Germline CDR1 SNHLY, CDR2 FYNNEI. V lost 7 bases to trimming and J lost 0 bases, with 9 bases between them. The CDR3 spans 13 residues. The CDR3 nucleotides are TGTGCCAGCACCGCCTCGAACCAAGAGACCCAGTACTTC. Protein: CASTASNQETQYF.

The chain employs TRBV2 and TRBJ2-2; the D gene is possibly TRBD1 (6 bases). CDR1 and CDR2 from the germline V gene are SNHLY and FYNNEI. Trimming removed 7 bases from V and 6 bases from J, with 18 bases in between. This CDR3 contains 15 residues. The DNA of the CDR3 is TGTGCCAGCAAGATACAGGGTGGGGTGGCCGGGGAGCTGTTTTTT. Its protein product is CASKIQGGVAGELFF. Full variable domain (rest looked up from reference TRBV2 and TRBJ2-2): EPEVTQTPSHQVTQMGQEVILRCVPISNHLYFYWYRQILGQKVEFLVSFYNNEISEKSEIFDDQFSVERPDGSNFTLKIRSTKLEDSAMYFCASKIQGGVAGELFFGEGSRLTVL.

Worth noting for this clone: The germline gene is not matched at one end of the junction; a read error may be the cause. V is TRBV7-7 and J is TRBJ2-2; 7 bases are a match to TRBD2. The germline gives CDR1 SSHAT, CDR2 FNYEAQ (reference sequence). This CDR3 has 15 amino acids. CDR3 DNA sequence: TGTGCTAGCAGCTTAGTAGCGGGGAACACCGGGGAGCTGTTTTTT. It codes for CASSLVAGNTGELFF.

This chain uses TRBV6-1 with TRBJ2-1; D may match TRBD1 or TRBD2 (5 bases each). Germline CDR1 MNHNS, CDR2 SASEGT. V was trimmed by 4 bases and J by 0 bases, leaving 13 bases between them. This CDR3 comprises 16 residues. In nucleotides, the CDR3 is TGTGCCAGCAGTGGTGGGACGCCGAGCTCCTACAATGAGCAGTTCTTC. This gives the protein CASSGGTPSSYNEQFF.

In its sample, this clone was seen once. This chain joins TRBV19 and TRBJ2-7, with 7 positions matching TRBD1. The J segment lost 0 bases and the V segment lost 4 bases, leaving 3 bases of the junction unmatched. This CDR3 has 14 residues. Per the germline V gene, CDR1 is LNHDA and CDR2 is SQIVND (reference sequence). The CDR3 DNA follows: TGTGCCAGTAGTACGAGGGACAGCTCCTACGAGCAGTACTTC. Translation: CASSTRDSSYEQYF.

The chain couples TRBV29-1 to TRBJ1-1; D is undetermined. The germline CDR1 and CDR2 sequences are SQVTM and ANQGSEA. CDR3 size: 12 residues. Trimming removed 1 base at V and 1 base at J, with 4 bases between. CDR3 region: CSVEARNTEAFF. CDR3 coding DNA: TGCAGCGTTGAAGCTCGGAACACTGAAGCTTTCTTT.

V and J are TRBV7-2 and TRBJ1-1; D is undetermined. The CDR3 spans 16 residues. Looked up from germline, CDR1 is SGHTA and CDR2 is FQGNSA. The V gene lost 0 bases and the J gene lost 4 bases, with 15 bases spanning the gap. This CDR3 reads CASSLATTTRSTEAFF. For the CDR3, the DNA is TGTGCCAGCAGCTTAGCAACAACTACGAGGTCCACTGAAGCTTTCTTT.

The chain carries TRBV5-1 and TRBJ2-7; the D is unclear. The CDR3 extends over 14 amino acids. The germline gives CDR1 SGHRS, CDR2 YFSETQ. The V and J ends lost 0 bases and 2 bases respectively, with 9 bases between them. Here the CDR3 reads CASSLGTLTYEQYF. The CDR3 DNA reads as TGCGCCAGCAGCTTGGGCACTCTAACCTACGAGCAGTACTTC.